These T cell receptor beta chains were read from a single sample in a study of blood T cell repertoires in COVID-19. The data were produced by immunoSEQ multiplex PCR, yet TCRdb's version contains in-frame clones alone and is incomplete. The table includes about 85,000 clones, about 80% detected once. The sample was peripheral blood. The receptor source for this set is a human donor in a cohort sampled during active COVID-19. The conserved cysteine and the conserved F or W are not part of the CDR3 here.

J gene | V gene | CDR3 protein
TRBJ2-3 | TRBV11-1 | ASSWQGEGDTQY
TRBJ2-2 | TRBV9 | ASSAFSGGRAGELF
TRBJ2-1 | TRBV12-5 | ASGLNPSGQPYNEQF
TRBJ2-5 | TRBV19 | ASRPGLARGTQY
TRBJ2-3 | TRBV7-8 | ASSLRGSTDTQY
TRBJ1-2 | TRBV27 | ASSQQGDLYGYT
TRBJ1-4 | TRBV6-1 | ASSDRGSVSEKLF
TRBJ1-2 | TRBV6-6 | ASSGWTGDGYT
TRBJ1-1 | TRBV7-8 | ASSLNRGDTEAF
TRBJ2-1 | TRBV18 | ASSPPTGGIDEQF
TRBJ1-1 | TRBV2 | ASSLVGFEKTEAF
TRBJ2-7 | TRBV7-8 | ASSLAAAGREQY
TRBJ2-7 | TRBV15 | ATSRDKNRRYEQY
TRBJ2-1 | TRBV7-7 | ASSRLAGGYNEQF
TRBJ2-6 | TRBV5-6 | ASSPSPGRSGANVLT
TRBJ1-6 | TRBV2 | ASRVIADSPLH
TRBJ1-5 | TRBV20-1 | SASMSGQPQH
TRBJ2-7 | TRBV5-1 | ASRPWTGNEQY
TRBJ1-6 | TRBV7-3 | ASSRSGTGVSALH
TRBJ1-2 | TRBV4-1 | ASSHGRSEAT
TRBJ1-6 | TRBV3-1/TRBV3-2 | ASSQVALSYNSPLH
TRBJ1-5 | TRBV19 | ASIGDSYSNQPQH
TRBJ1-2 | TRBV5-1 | ASSSLVGGPSGYT
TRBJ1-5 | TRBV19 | ASSVPYPRGSRNQPQH
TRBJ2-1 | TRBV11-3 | ASSLGGTGGWWNEQF
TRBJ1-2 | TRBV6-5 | ASSAGRDGYT
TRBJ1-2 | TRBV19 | ASRDSVYGYT
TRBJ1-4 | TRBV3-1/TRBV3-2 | ASSQGGGTTNEKLF
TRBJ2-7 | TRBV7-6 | ASSLGQGGYEQY
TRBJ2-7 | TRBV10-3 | AISTQGQRGSSYEQY
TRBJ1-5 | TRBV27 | ASSFRGSNQPQH
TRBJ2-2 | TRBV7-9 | ASSTRQGSGELF
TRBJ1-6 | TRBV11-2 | ASSLSSTAYNSPLH
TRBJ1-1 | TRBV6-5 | ASSTGQQNTEAF
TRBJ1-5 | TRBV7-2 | ASSLDRDQPQH
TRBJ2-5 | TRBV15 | ATTYGLAPQETQY
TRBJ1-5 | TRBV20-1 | SASPAGGRGNQPQH
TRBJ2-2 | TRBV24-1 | ATSDTGQTTGELF
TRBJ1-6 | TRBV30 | AWTDRGNSPLH
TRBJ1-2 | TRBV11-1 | ASSLNRFGYGYT
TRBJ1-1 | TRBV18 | ASTSDRGGTEAF
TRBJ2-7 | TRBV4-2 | ASSQLAGGLPGNEQY
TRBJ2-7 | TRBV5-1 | ASSLEGSSYEQY
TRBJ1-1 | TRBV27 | ASSLMGPGDTEAF
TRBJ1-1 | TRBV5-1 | ASSQQGSLSEAF
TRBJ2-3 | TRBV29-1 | SVEGGRGPTDTQY
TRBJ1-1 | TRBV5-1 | ASSLGVRGRTEAF
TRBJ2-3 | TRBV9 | ASSVSGLAGGLADTQY
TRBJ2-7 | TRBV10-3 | AIRSEGGLGVEQY
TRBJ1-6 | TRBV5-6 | ASSPGQGAGSPLH
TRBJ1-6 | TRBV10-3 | AISESGGGPDNSPLH
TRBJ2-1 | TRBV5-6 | ASSLGGLYNEQF
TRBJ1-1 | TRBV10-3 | AISYRGNTEAF
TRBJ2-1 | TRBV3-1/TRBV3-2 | ASRPDYFSYNEQF
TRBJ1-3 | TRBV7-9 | ASSREFLSGNTIY
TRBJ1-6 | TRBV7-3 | ASSSWEDSPLH
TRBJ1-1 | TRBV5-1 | ASWLGGRDTEAF
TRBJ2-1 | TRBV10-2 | ASSERPGWYNEQF
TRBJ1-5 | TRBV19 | ASSIGPDRVISSNQPQH